This T cell receptor (beta chain) was recorded in a study of T cell repertoires in ileal Crohn's disease. Clones were sequenced by immunoSEQ multiplex PCR, and TCRdb holds only the in-frame ones, with some missing. The top ten clones hold 4.5% to 6% of a sample with 7,000 to 8,500 clones, about four fifths of them seen once. Germline assignment: CDR1 SEHNR and CDR2 FQNEAQ (reference sequence). The V segment lost 6 bases and the J segment 7 bases; nucleotides outside the gene matches: 14. This CDR3 is built from 15 residues. The chain is built from TRBV7-9 and TRBJ2-7; 8 bases map to TRBD1. The sequence derives from an adult with Crohn's disease. The specimen was ileal tissue. The CDR3 DNA is TGTGCCAGCAGTTTGACAGGGGCCGCCCCGGGGGAGCAGTACTTC. Translation gives CASSLTGAAPGEQYF.